This is a list of T cell receptor beta chains from one sample in a study of blood T cells in healthy people across ages. TCRdb called the 5' RACE reads again in MiXCR, with one record for every CDR3 protein. The repertoire consists of roughly 560,000 distinct CDR3 sequences, with around 24% occurring once and the leading ten covering roughly 10%. A further study also used this sample, focusing on T cells of mothers and their children.

Sequenced: blood. The receptors shown here come from a boy aged 5-17 years in good health. CDR3s include the opening cysteine and the closing phenylalanine or tryptophan. A D gene is named only where the DNA matches it firmly. Clone sizes are given selectively: once, few, many, or a class where the clone is expanded.

j_gene: TRBJ2-2; abundance: few; d_gene: TRBD2; v_gene: TRBV20-1; CDR3aa: CSARESSGGAGELFF; CDR3nt: TGCAGTGCTAGAGAAAGCAGCGGGGGGGCCGGGGAGCTGTTTTTT
j_gene: TRBJ2-3; abundance: -; d_gene: -; v_gene: TRBV7-2; CDR3aa: CASFMSRQAADTQYF; CDR3nt: TGTGCCAGCTTTATGTCCCGACAAGCCGCAGATACGCAGTATTTT
j_gene: TRBJ1-2; abundance: many; d_gene: -; v_gene: TRBV7-9; CDR3aa: CASSLTARDGYTF; CDR3nt: TGTGCCAGCAGCTTAACGGCCCGGGATGGCTACACCTTC
j_gene: TRBJ2-7; abundance: -; d_gene: TRBD1; v_gene: TRBV28; CDR3aa: CASTLWDRGSYEQYF; CDR3nt: TGTGCCAGCACCTTGTGGGACAGGGGCTCCTACGAGCAGTACTTC
j_gene: TRBJ2-5; abundance: few; d_gene: -; v_gene: TRBV7-2; CDR3aa: CASSPWDLRERETQYF; CDR3nt: TGTGCCAGCAGCCCCTGGGACTTACGGGAGAGAGAGACCCAGTACTTC
j_gene: TRBJ1-6; abundance: few; d_gene: -; v_gene: TRBV2; CDR3aa: CASIRYRDDNSPLHF; CDR3nt: TGTGCCAGCATCAGGTACAGGGACGATAATTCACCCCTCCACTTT
j_gene: TRBJ1-6; abundance: -; d_gene: -; v_gene: TRBV6-2/TRBV6-3; CDR3aa: CASRRLEGANNSPLHF; CDR3nt: TGTGCCAGCAGGCGATTGGAGGGAGCCAATAATTCACCCCTCCACTTT
j_gene: TRBJ1-1; abundance: few; d_gene: -; v_gene: TRBV7-9; CDR3aa: CASSLWSGGAGSAEAFF; CDR3nt: TGTGCCAGCAGCTTATGGTCCGGGGGCGCAGGATCGGCTGAAGCTTTCTTT
j_gene: TRBJ2-3; abundance: -; d_gene: TRBD2; v_gene: TRBV10-3; CDR3aa: CAITEGSGGPTTTQYF; CDR3nt: TGTGCCATCACAGAGGGGAGCGGGGGGCCTACAACTACGCAGTATTTT
j_gene: TRBJ2-3; abundance: few; d_gene: TRBD2; v_gene: TRBV28; CDR3aa: CASSQGLAGATDTQYF; CDR3nt: TGTGCCAGCAGTCAGGGACTAGCGGGGGCCACAGATACGCAGTATTTT
j_gene: TRBJ1-1; abundance: many; d_gene: -; v_gene: TRBV7-9; CDR3aa: CASSLVGAFF; CDR3nt: TGTGCCAGCAGCTTAGTGGGAGCTTTCTTT
j_gene: TRBJ1-2; abundance: few; d_gene: TRBD1; v_gene: TRBV29-1; CDR3aa: CSVLDRDYNYGYTF; CDR3nt: TGCAGCGTTCTCGACAGGGATTATAACTATGGCTACACCTTC
j_gene: TRBJ2-1; abundance: -; d_gene: TRBD1; v_gene: TRBV24-1; CDR3aa: CATSDPGGTGHNEQFF; CDR3nt: TGTGCCACCAGTGATCCTGGCGGGACAGGCCACAATGAGCAGTTCTTC
j_gene: TRBJ1-1; abundance: few; d_gene: -; v_gene: TRBV20-1; CDR3aa: CSARSDGGRDTEAFF; CDR3nt: TGCAGTGCTAGGTCGGACGGGGGGAGGGACACTGAAGCTTTCTTT
j_gene: TRBJ1-2; abundance: -; d_gene: -; v_gene: TRBV4-1; CDR3aa: CASSQVRDQSYGYTF; CDR3nt: TGCGCCAGCAGCCAAGTAAGGGATCAATCTTATGGCTACACCTTC
j_gene: TRBJ2-7; abundance: few; d_gene: TRBD1; v_gene: TRBV5-5; CDR3aa: CASSSPTGDYEQYF; CDR3nt: TGTGCCAGCAGCTCGCCGACAGGGGACTACGAGCAGTACTTC
j_gene: TRBJ2-7; abundance: -; d_gene: TRBD1; v_gene: TRBV28; CDR3aa: CASSRPWTGSYEQYF; CDR3nt: TGTGCCAGCAGTCGTCCTTGGACAGGAAGCTACGAGCAGTACTTC
j_gene: TRBJ2-7; abundance: -; d_gene: TRBD2; v_gene: TRBV28; CDR3aa: CASTFSGGENYEQYF; CDR3nt: TGTGCCAGCACTTTTAGCGGGGGCGAAAACTACGAGCAGTACTTC
j_gene: TRBJ2-2; abundance: -; d_gene: TRBD2; v_gene: TRBV11-2; CDR3aa: CASSLEPGLAVTGELFF; CDR3nt: TGTGCCAGCAGCTTAGAACCGGGACTAGCAGTCACCGGGGAGCTGTTTTTT
j_gene: TRBJ2-3; abundance: -; d_gene: -; v_gene: TRBV12-3/TRBV12-4; CDR3aa: CASSQGLAVPDTQYF; CDR3nt: TGTGCCAGCAGCCAAGGTCTAGCCGTCCCAGATACGCAGTATTTT
j_gene: TRBJ2-7; abundance: few; d_gene: TRBD1; v_gene: TRBV28; CDR3aa: CASSPDRQGYFYEQYF; CDR3nt: TGTGCCAGCAGTCCCGACCGACAGGGATACTTCTACGAGCAGTACTTC
j_gene: TRBJ2-5; abundance: -; d_gene: TRBD1; v_gene: TRBV3-1; CDR3aa: CASRNLFRGQETQYF; CDR3nt: TGTGCCAGCAGAAACCTTTTCAGGGGGCAGGAGACCCAGTACTTC
j_gene: TRBJ2-7; abundance: -; d_gene: TRBD2; v_gene: TRBV28; CDR3aa: CASSLESLAGSYEQYF; CDR3nt: TGTGCCAGCAGTTTAGAAAGCCTAGCGGGGAGCTACGAGCAGTACTTC
j_gene: TRBJ2-7; abundance: -; d_gene: TRBD1; v_gene: TRBV7-9; CDR3aa: CASSLWGTGLEQYF; CDR3nt: TGTGCCAGCAGCTTATGGGGGACAGGGCTCGAGCAGTACTTC
j_gene: TRBJ2-1; abundance: -; d_gene: TRBD2; v_gene: TRBV9; CDR3aa: CASSGGRLAGYNEQFF; CDR3nt: TGTGCCAGCAGCGGTGGGAGACTAGCGGGGTACAATGAGCAGTTCTTC
j_gene: TRBJ2-7; abundance: -; d_gene: -; v_gene: TRBV7-2; CDR3aa: CASSLSTAYEQYF; CDR3nt: TGTGCCAGCAGCTTATCGACAGCCTACGAGCAGTACTTC
j_gene: TRBJ2-7; abundance: few; d_gene: TRBD1; v_gene: TRBV29-1; CDR3aa: CSGSDRGTEQYF; CDR3nt: TGCAGCGGCTCAGACAGGGGGACCGAGCAGTACTTC
j_gene: TRBJ2-3; abundance: few; d_gene: -; v_gene: TRBV12-3/TRBV12-4; CDR3aa: CASSFSGLDTQYF; CDR3nt: TGTGCCAGCAGTTTCTCCGGATTAGATACGCAGTATTTT
j_gene: TRBJ2-1; abundance: -; d_gene: -; v_gene: TRBV30; CDR3aa: CAWRGFGPLGEQFF; CDR3nt: TGTGCCTGGAGAGGGTTCGGACCCTTGGGTGAGCAGTTCTTC
j_gene: TRBJ1-2; abundance: few; d_gene: -; v_gene: TRBV7-3; CDR3aa: CTSSAYHRAGYTF; CDR3nt: TGTACCAGCAGCGCCTACCACAGGGCTGGCTACACCTTC
j_gene: TRBJ2-7; abundance: -; d_gene: -; v_gene: TRBV12-3/TRBV12-4; CDR3aa: CASSLRRTYEQYF; CDR3nt: TGTGCCAGCAGTTTGAGGAGAACCTACGAGCAGTACTTC
j_gene: TRBJ2-4; abundance: few; d_gene: TRBD1; v_gene: TRBV2; CDR3aa: CASSAGQDKNIQYF; CDR3nt: TGTGCCAGCAGTGCGGGACAGGACAAAAACATTCAGTACTTC
j_gene: TRBJ1-2; abundance: few; d_gene: -; v_gene: TRBV14; CDR3aa: CASSSPQGHGYTF; CDR3nt: TGTGCCAGCAGCTCTCCACAGGGACATGGCTACACCTTC
j_gene: TRBJ1-2; abundance: few; d_gene: -; v_gene: TRBV28; CDR3aa: CASSLHAGYGYTF; CDR3nt: TGTGCCAGCAGTTTACATGCCGGCTATGGCTACACCTTC
j_gene: TRBJ1-1; abundance: few; d_gene: TRBD1; v_gene: TRBV7-9; CDR3aa: CASSWDRGPTEAFF; CDR3nt: TGTGCCAGCAGTTGGGACAGGGGGCCCACTGAAGCTTTCTTT
j_gene: TRBJ2-4; abundance: -; d_gene: TRBD2; v_gene: TRBV28; CDR3aa: CASRLGGTIAKNIQYF; CDR3nt: TGTGCCAGCAGGTTGGGGGGGACGATAGCCAAAAACATTCAGTACTTC
j_gene: TRBJ1-4; abundance: few; d_gene: -; v_gene: TRBV12-3/TRBV12-4; CDR3aa: CASSPTVATNEKLFF; CDR3nt: TGTGCCAGCAGCCCTACAGTTGCAACTAATGAAAAACTGTTTTTT
j_gene: TRBJ2-1; abundance: -; d_gene: TRBD1; v_gene: TRBV6-1; CDR3aa: CASSPLTGGGPTYNEQFF; CDR3nt: TGTGCCAGCAGCCCATTGACAGGGGGCGGACCAACCTACAATGAGCAGTTCTTC
j_gene: TRBJ1-2; abundance: -; d_gene: -; v_gene: TRBV2; CDR3aa: CASRDSETNYGYTF; CDR3nt: TGTGCCAGCAGGGACAGCGAAACTAACTATGGCTACACCTTC
j_gene: TRBJ2-2; abundance: few; d_gene: TRBD1; v_gene: TRBV10-3; CDR3aa: CAINGQAGELFF; CDR3nt: TGTGCCATCAATGGACAGGCCGGGGAGCTGTTTTTT
j_gene: TRBJ1-5; abundance: -; d_gene: TRBD1; v_gene: TRBV27; CDR3aa: CASSSGTANQPQHF; CDR3nt: TGTGCCAGCAGTTCCGGGACAGCGAATCAGCCCCAGCATTTT
j_gene: TRBJ2-5; abundance: -; d_gene: -; v_gene: TRBV14; CDR3aa: CASSQVPETQYF; CDR3nt: TGTGCCAGCAGCCAAGTTCCGGAGACCCAGTACTTC
j_gene: TRBJ2-7; abundance: -; d_gene: TRBD1; v_gene: TRBV15; CDR3aa: CATSPGTGATYEQYF; CDR3nt: TGTGCCACCAGCCCGGGGACAGGGGCTACGTACGAGCAGTACTTC
j_gene: TRBJ1-5; abundance: -; d_gene: TRBD1; v_gene: TRBV6-6; CDR3aa: CASSSGQGRSNQPQHF; CDR3nt: TGTGCCAGCAGTTCCGGACAGGGGAGGAGCAATCAGCCCCAGCATTTT
j_gene: TRBJ1-5; abundance: few; d_gene: TRBD1; v_gene: TRBV28; CDR3aa: CATRQGGENQPQHF; CDR3nt: TGTGCCACCCGACAGGGCGGTGAGAATCAGCCCCAGCATTTT
j_gene: TRBJ2-7; abundance: -; d_gene: -; v_gene: TRBV20-1; CDR3aa: CSARDPRGGLNEQYF; CDR3nt: TGCAGTGCTAGAGATCCCCGGGGTGGTCTCAACGAGCAGTACTTC
j_gene: TRBJ2-1; abundance: -; d_gene: -; v_gene: TRBV6-6; CDR3aa: CASSYSGGGPGEQFF; CDR3nt: TGTGCCAGCAGTTATTCAGGGGGAGGGCCAGGTGAGCAGTTCTTC
j_gene: TRBJ2-1; abundance: -; d_gene: TRBD2; v_gene: TRBV4-3; CDR3aa: CASSQDSVLANEQFF; CDR3nt: TGCGCCAGCAGCCAAGATTCCGTACTAGCGAATGAGCAGTTCTTC
j_gene: TRBJ2-3; abundance: few; d_gene: -; v_gene: TRBV29-1; CDR3aa: CSAGRAGDTQYF; CDR3nt: TGCAGCGCCGGCAGAGCAGGGGATACGCAGTATTTT
j_gene: TRBJ1-1; abundance: many; d_gene: TRBD1; v_gene: TRBV6-4; CDR3aa: CASSVGGDSTEAFF; CDR3nt: TGTGCCAGCAGTGTCGGAGGGGACAGCACTGAAGCTTTCTTT
j_gene: TRBJ1-1; abundance: -; d_gene: -; v_gene: TRBV28; CDR3aa: CASSLAGAIGGPEAFF; CDR3nt: TGTGCCAGCAGTTTGGCAGGGGCCATCGGGGGACCTGAAGCTTTCTTT